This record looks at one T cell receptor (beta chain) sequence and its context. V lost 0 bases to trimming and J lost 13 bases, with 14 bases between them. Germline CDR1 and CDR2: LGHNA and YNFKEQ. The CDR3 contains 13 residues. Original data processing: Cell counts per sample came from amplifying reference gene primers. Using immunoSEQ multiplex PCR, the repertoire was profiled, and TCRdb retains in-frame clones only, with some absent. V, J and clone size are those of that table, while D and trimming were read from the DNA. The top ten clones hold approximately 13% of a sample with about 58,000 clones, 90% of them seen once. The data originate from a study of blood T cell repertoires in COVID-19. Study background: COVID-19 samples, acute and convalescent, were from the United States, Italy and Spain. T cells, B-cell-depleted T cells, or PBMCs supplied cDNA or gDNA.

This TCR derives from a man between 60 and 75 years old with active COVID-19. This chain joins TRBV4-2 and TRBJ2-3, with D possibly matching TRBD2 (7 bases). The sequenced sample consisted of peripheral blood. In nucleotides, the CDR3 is TGTGCCAGCAGCCAAGAGGGGGGGCGGGGCGAGTATTTT. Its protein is CASSQEGGRGEYF.